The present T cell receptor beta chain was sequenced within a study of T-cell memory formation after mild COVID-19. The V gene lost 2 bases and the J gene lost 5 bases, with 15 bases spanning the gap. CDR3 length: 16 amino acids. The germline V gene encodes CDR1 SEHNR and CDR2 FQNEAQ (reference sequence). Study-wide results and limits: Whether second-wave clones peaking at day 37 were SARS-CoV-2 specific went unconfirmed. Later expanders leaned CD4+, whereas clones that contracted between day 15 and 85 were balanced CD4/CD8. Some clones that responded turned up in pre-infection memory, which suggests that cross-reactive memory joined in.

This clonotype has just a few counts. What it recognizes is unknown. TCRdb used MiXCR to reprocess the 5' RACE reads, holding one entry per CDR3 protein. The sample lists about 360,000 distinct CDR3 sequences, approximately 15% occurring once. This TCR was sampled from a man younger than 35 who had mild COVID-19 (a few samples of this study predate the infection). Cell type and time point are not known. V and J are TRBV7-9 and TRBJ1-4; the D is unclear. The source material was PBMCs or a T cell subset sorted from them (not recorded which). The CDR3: CASSLSGQVINEKLFF. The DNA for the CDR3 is TGTGCCAGCAGCTTATCCGGGCAGGTGATCAATGAAAAACTGTTTTTT.